Reported below is one T cell receptor beta chain. The sample belongs to a study of cytomegalovirus exposure and HLA in healthy donors. Study in general: An earlier analysis identified more than 90 million unique TCR beta sequences in approximately 190 million T cells.

PCR amplification relied on 60 Vbeta primers (plus 13 Jbeta primers). Profiling relied on immunoSEQ multiplex PCR, and the TCRdb table lists in-frame clones only, not all of them. Among roughly 120,000 clones listed, 73% were seen once. These donors counted as nominally healthy when sampled, but unrecorded immune exposures were likely. Looked up from germline, CDR1 is SGHAT and CDR2 is FQDESV (reference sequence). The CDR3 is made up of 17 amino acids. V was pared by 1 base and J by 6 bases, with 19 bases between. Input material: PBMCs. The gene calls are TRBV11-1 and TRBJ2-1; tentative D call: TRBD2 (6 bases). The sequence was obtained from a man between 60 and 70 years old in good health and CMV-seropositive. The CDR3 is CASSLGLAAPPPNEQFF. The CDR3 bases are TGTGCCAGCAGCTTAGGATTAGCGGCCCCTCCACCCAATGAGCAGTTCTTC.